The TCR beta chain described here comes from a study of cytomegalovirus exposure and HLA in healthy donors. Broader study findings: Productive rates of about 90% or about 30% were seen for most TCR beta V segments in an earlier analysis.

Notes on this clone: The antigen is undetermined.

PCR primers comprised 60 Vbeta and 13 Jbeta primers. The protocol was immunoSEQ multiplex PCR, while the TCRdb copy is restricted to in-frame clones and leaves out a portion. The table lists tens of thousands of clones, roughly 67% of them singletons. The CDR3 spans 16 residues. The V end was cut by 1 base, the J end by 1 base, with 13 bases between. The germline V gene encodes CDR1 SGHVS and CDR2 FNYEAQ. Sequencing was carried out using PBMCs. The sequence was collected from a man aged 35-49 years in good health and CMV-seropositive. The genes are TRBV7-6 and TRBJ1-1; TRBD1 might be the D (5 bases). The CDR3 here is CASSLGGQQGNTEAFF. The CDR3 DNA reads as TGTGCCAGCAGCTTAGGGGGCCAACAAGGGAACACTGAAGCTTTCTTT.